One and the same sample provided the 20 T cell receptor beta chains below, sequenced in a study of regulatory T cells in long-lasting Graves disease. In building TCR beta libraries, iRepertoire HTBI primers were used together with Arm-PCR of CDR3 regions. TCRdb reanalysed the multiplex PCR reads using MiXCR and keeps one entry per CDR3 protein. The sample has roughly 700,000 distinct CDR3 sequences; roughly 30% are singletons. Time point reported: persistent/refractory GD, antithyroid drugs over 5 years with positive TRAb. PBMCs were the source of the RNA used for TCR sequencing. The sequenced sample was peripheral blood mononuclear cells (PBMCs), obtained when the disease was refractory, from a patient treated with antithyroid drugs. The receptors derive from a female donor with Graves disease.

The chain carries TRBV27 and TRBJ2-7; D call uncertain. The CDR3 sequence is 15 residues long. Germline V gene lookup returns CDR1 MNHEY and CDR2 SMNVEV (reference sequence). V was trimmed by 3 bases and J by 0 bases, leaving 12 bases between them. This chain's CDR3 is CASSLRALPSYEQYF. Written as DNA, the CDR3 is TGTGCCAGCAGTTTGCGAGCGTTGCCCTCCTACGAGCAGTACTTC.

The chain is built from TRBV5-5 and TRBJ2-7; TRBD1 matches at 10 bases. This CDR3 contains 13 residues. V was pared by 6 bases and J by 3 bases, with 3 bases of the junction left unmatched. Germline V gives CDR1 SGHKS, CDR2 YYEKEE (reference sequence). The CDR3 sequence: CASTGQGSYEQYF. In DNA form, the CDR3 reads TGTGCCAGCACGGGACAGGGGAGCTACGAGCAGTACTTC.

This clonotype occurred a few times. This sequence joins TRBV15 and TRBJ1-5; D is perhaps TRBD1 (5 bases). CDR1 and CDR2 from the germline V gene are LNHNV and YYDKDF (reference sequence). This CDR3 is 16 amino acids long. Trimming left V 5 bases short and J 4 bases short, with 18 bases between. CDR3 in DNA: TGTGCCACCAGCGAGTTATCTGACAGCCTAAATCAGCCCCAGCATTTT. Amino acid sequence: CATSELSDSLNQPQHF.

The sample holds one count of this clonotype. The chain carries TRBV5-1 and TRBJ2-2; D perhaps matches TRBD1 (6 bases). Germline V CDR1 and CDR2: SGHRS, YFSETQ. Trimming took 3 bases from V and 5 from J, leaving 11 bases between them. This CDR3 is built from 14 residues. The CDR3, as DNA: TGCGCCAGCAGCTCGATTCAGGGGACCGGGGAGCTGTTTTTT. Translated, it gives CASSSIQGTGELFF.

Concerning this clonotype itself: The junction shows a germline mismatch at one end, possibly a read error. The chain has TRBV7-2 and TRBJ1-5, with D possibly TRBD1 on 5 matching bases. The CDR3 covers 13 residues. The germline V gene has CDR1 SGHTA and CDR2 FQGNSA. CDR3 in DNA: TGTGCCAGCAGCTTCCCAGGGAATCAGCCCCGGCATTTT. This translates into CASSFPGNQPRHF.

This chain links TRBV7-2 with TRBJ2-5; D ambiguous. The V end lost 1 base, the J end lost 4 bases, and 19 bases lay between the germline ends. Germline lookup yields CDR1 SGHTA and CDR2 FQGNSA. The CDR3 is 17 residues long. CDR3 nucleotides: TGTGCCAGCAGCTTAGGGTATGACTCCCGAGGTGTAGAGACCCAGTACTTC. Protein product: CASSLGYDSRGVETQYF.

The sample holds many counts of this clonotype. The genes are TRBV28 and TRBJ2-5; 12 bases match TRBD2. This CDR3 spans 16 amino acids. From germline, CDR1 is MDHEN and CDR2 SYDVKM. Unmatched junction bases numbered 5, after V lost 3 bases and J lost 3 bases. CDR3 protein: CASSFLAGGLEETQYF. The CDR3 coding sequence is TGTGCCAGCAGTTTCCTAGCGGGAGGGCTGGAAGAGACCCAGTACTTC.

There are many counts of this clonotype. The chain has TRBV12-3 or TRBV12-4 and TRBJ1-6; D is uncertain. This CDR3 has 14 amino acids. V was trimmed by 3 bases and J by 5 bases, leaving 8 bases between them. As DNA, the CDR3 is TGTGCCAGCAGTTTGGGTCAGGATAATTCACCCCTCCACTTT. This encodes CASSLGQDNSPLHF.

This clonotype has just a few counts. The chain recombines TRBV19 with TRBJ2-7; D is undetermined. There are 15 residues in the CDR3. Germline CDR1 is LNHDA and CDR2 is SQIVND (reference sequence). The germline V and J ends were trimmed by 3 bases and 1 base, with 13 bases remaining between them. The CDR3 loop reads CASSIDPRGSYEQYF. The CDR3 DNA sequence: TGTGCCAGTAGTATCGACCCTCGCGGATCCTACGAGCAGTACTTC.

This clonotype was recorded a few times. The chain joins TRBV14 to TRBJ2-7; 11 positions agree with TRBD2. Unmatched junction bases numbered 5, after V lost 1 base and J lost 0 bases. Germline V lookup: CDR1 SGHDN, CDR2 FVKESK. The CDR3 runs to 17 residues. The CDR3 nucleotides are TGTGCCAGCAGCCAAGTAGGTAGCGGGAGGGCCTCCTACGAGCAGTACTTC. Its protein product is CASSQVGSGRASYEQYF. Full variable domain (outside the CDR3, taken from reference TRBV14 and TRBJ2-7): EAGVTQFPSHSVIEKGQTVTLRCDPISGHDNLYWYRRVMGKEIKFLLHFVKESKQDESGMPNNRFLAERTGGTYSTLKVQPAELEDSGVYFCASSQVGSGRASYEQYFGPGTRLTVT.

In its sample, this clonotype was seen many times. CDR3 in amino acids: CASSFTAGLAGSEQYF. DNA of the CDR3: TGTGCCAGCAGCTTCACGGCGGGACTAGCGGGATCCGAGCAGTACTTC. The chain combines TRBV7-2 with TRBJ2-7, with 13 bases identical to TRBD2. The CDR3 has 16 amino acids. Unmatched junction bases numbered 8, after V lost 3 bases and J lost 6 bases. The germline V gene encodes CDR1 SGHTA and CDR2 FQGNSA.

This clonotype has a count of ten or more. The CDR3 DNA sequence: TGTGCCAGCAGTTTCAAGGGAAACACTGAAGCTTTCTTT. This translates into CASSFKGNTEAFF. J is TRBJ1-1 and V is TRBV12-3 or TRBV12-4; D uncertain. Trimming removed 3 bases at V and 2 bases at J, with 7 bases between. The CDR3 consists of 13 residues.

This clonotype was counted between two and nine times. The chain links TRBV6-2 or TRBV6-3 to TRBJ2-7; 10 bases map to TRBD1. Germline CDR1 and CDR2: MNHEY and SVGEGT. V shed 2 bases and J 5 bases; nucleotides not matched to a gene: 6. CDR3 length equals 15 residues. CDR3 loop: CASSYRGTGVNEQYF. The CDR3 DNA follows: TGTGCCAGCAGTTACCGAGGGACAGGGGTTAACGAGCAGTACTTC.

This rearrangement joins TRBV20-1 to TRBJ2-2; D call uncertain. The V gene lost 0 bases and the J gene lost 8 bases, with 10 bases spanning the gap. This CDR3 is 13 amino acids long. Germline CDR1 reads DFQATT; CDR2 reads SNEGSKA (reference sequence). The CDR3 protein is CSARDLGIGELFF. In nucleotides, the CDR3 is TGCAGTGCTAGAGATTTGGGAATTGGGGAGCTGTTTTTT.

This clonotype was detected only a few times. V is TRBV7-2 and J is TRBJ2-7; D possibly corresponds to TRBD2 (6 bases). Germline V lookup: CDR1 SGHTA, CDR2 FQGNSA. This CDR3 region has 14 residues. V gave up 4 bases and J gave up 6 bases, with 16 bases separating them. CDR3 bases: TGTGCCAGCAGCTCCCATATAGGGAGGTTCGAGCAGTACTTC. Protein product: CASSSHIGRFEQYF.

As for this clonotype: The CDR3 does not close with the conserved phenylalanine or tryptophan, likely indicating a read error. Because the CDR3's place on the DNA is in doubt, the DNA is left out and the CDR3 is given as listed by TCRdb. This chain links TRBV5-6 with TRBJ1-2. From germline, CDR1 is SGHDT and CDR2 YYEEEE. From its first to its last residue, the CDR3 has 13 amino acids. The CDR3 region is CASSRVGALEYLR.

This clonotype was detected once. One end of the junction does not line up with germline, which may come from a read error. The CDR3 region is CANSEGIYNYGYTF. The CDR3, as DNA: TGTGCCAACAGTGAAGGGATTTATAACTATGGCTACACCTTC. The V call is TRBV2, the J call TRBJ1-2; D gene uncertain. The CDR3 is made up of 14 amino acids. Per germline, CDR1 SNHLY and CDR2 FYNNEI.

This chain connects TRBV27 to TRBJ1-1; D is possibly TRBD1 (5 bases). This CDR3 region has 13 residues. Per the germline V gene, CDR1 is MNHEY and CDR2 is SMNVEV (reference sequence). V lost 4 bases and J lost 4, with 10 bases in between. In nucleotides, the CDR3 is TGTGCCAGCAGTTCACAGGAGGGCACTGAAGCTTTCTTT. Translation: CASSSQEGTEAFF.

In this sample, this clonotype turned up a few times. V and J are TRBV7-2 and TRBJ1-5, with no clear D. The V end was cut by 3 bases, the J end by 4 bases, with 7 bases between. The CDR3 is 13 residues long. The germline V gene has CDR1 SGHTA and CDR2 FQGNSA. The CDR3 bases are TGTGCCAGCAGCTTCAAGAGGAATCAGCCCCAGCATTTT. Protein: CASSFKRNQPQHF.

The genes are TRBV6-1 and TRBJ1-2; D ambiguous. Trimming removed 3 bases from V and 3 bases from J, with 11 bases in between. The CDR3 length is 14 residues. Per the germline V gene, CDR1 is MNHNS and CDR2 is SASEGT. The CDR3 loop reads CASSEADGDYGYTF. CDR3 nucleotides: TGTGCCAGCAGTGAGGCGGACGGAGACTATGGCTACACCTTC.